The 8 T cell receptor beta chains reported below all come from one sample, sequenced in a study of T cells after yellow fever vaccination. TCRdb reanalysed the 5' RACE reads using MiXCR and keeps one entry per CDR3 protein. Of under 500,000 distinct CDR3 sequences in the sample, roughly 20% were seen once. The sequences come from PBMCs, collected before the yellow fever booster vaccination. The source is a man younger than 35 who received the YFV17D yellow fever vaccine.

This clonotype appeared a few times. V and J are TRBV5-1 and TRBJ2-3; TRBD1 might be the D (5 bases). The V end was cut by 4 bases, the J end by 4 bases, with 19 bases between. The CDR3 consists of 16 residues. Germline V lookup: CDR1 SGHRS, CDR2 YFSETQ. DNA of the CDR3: TGCGCCAGCAGCCCGATAATAAGTACAGGCCCAGATACGCAGTATTTT. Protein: CASSPIISTGPDTQYF.

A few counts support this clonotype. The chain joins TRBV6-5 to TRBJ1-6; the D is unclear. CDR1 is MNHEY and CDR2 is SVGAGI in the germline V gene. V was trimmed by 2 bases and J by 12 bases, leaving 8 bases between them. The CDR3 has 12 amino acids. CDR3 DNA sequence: TGTGCCAGCAGTTACCTGGGAGAACCCCTCCACTTT. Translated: CASSYLGEPLHF.

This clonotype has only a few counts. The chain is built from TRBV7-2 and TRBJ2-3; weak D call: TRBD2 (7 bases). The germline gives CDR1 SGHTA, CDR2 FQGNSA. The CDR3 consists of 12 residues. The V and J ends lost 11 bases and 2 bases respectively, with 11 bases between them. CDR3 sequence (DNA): TGTGCCGGGGGGGGGCTCACAGATACGCAGTATTTT. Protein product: CAGGGLTDTQYF.

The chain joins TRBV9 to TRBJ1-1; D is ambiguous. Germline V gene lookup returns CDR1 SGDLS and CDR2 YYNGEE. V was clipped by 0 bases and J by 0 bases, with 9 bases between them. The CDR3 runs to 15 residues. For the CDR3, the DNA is TGTGCCAGCAGCGTAGTTGAGGCCATGAACACTGAAGCTTTCTTT. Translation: CASSVVEAMNTEAFF.

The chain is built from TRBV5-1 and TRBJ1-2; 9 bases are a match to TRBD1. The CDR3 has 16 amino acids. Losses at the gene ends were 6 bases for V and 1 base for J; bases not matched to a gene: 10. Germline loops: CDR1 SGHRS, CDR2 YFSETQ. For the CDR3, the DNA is TGCGCCAGCACGCGCTCTCCGGGACAGGGTAACTATGGCTACACCTTC. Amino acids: CASTRSPGQGNYGYTF.

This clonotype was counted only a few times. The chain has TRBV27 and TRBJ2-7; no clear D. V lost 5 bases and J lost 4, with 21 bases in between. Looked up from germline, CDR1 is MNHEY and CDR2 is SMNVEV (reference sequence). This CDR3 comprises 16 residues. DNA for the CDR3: TGTGCCAGCAGTACACCCGGACGTAGACCCTTATACGAGCAGTACTTC. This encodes CASSTPGRRPLYEQYF.

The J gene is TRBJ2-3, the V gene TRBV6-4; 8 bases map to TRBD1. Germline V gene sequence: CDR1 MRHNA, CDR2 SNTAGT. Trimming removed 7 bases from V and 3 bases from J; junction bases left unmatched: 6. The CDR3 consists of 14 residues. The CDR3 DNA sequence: TGTGCCAGCATCGGCCAGGGGGCAACAGATACGCAGTATTTT. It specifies CASIGQGATDTQYF.

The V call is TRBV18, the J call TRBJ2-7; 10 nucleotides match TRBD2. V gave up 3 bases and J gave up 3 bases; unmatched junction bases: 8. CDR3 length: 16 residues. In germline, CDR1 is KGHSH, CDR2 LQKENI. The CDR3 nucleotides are TGTGCCAGCTCACCTCGTCTAGCGGGGGCGTACTACGAGCAGTACTTC. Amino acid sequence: CASSPRLAGAYYEQYF.